The clone carrying this T cell receptor beta chain was picked up many times. The antigen remains undetermined. The CDR3 end lies 3 residues beyond the end of the read and is filled in from the germline J gene. The ends lost 3 bases at V and 2 bases at J; junction bases unmatched: 14. In germline, CDR1 is LNHDA, CDR2 SQIVND (reference sequence). The CDR3 runs to 19 residues. The data stem from a study of T cell clonality in common variable immunodeficiency. General study findings and limits: CVID subjects had higher TCRbeta clonality than healthy controls, most marked in about a third.

The table came from immunoSEQ multiplex PCR; TCRdb's copy has only in-frame clones and leaves some out. The sample contains about 81,000 clones, none occurring once; around 0.8% lies in the top ten. Material: peripheral blood mononuclear cells. This chain links TRBV19 with TRBJ2-5; 11 bases agree with TRBD2. This receptor was identified in a person between 18 and 69 years old in good health. This CDR3 is CASSILPRLAGGKQETQYF. CDR3 DNA, as far as it was read: TGTGCCAGTAGTATCCTGCCGAGGTTAGCGGGAGGGAAACAAGAGACC.